This T cell receptor beta chain was observed in a study of blood T cells in healthy people across ages. Primed by a sample-barcoded 5' primer and a J-beta primer mix, a second PCR proceeded for 7 to 11 cycles. The authors tagged each cDNA molecule using a template-switch adaptor with 12 random nucleotides. TCRdb re-analysed the 5' RACE reads in MiXCR, keeping a single row per CDR3 protein. In the table there are approximately 810,000 distinct CDR3 sequences, 35% to 40% of which are singletons. Points from the study as a whole: Investigators treated diversity estimates from one million T cells as underestimates. Naive and antigen-experienced cells could not be conclusively compared, given unsorted PBMCs.

Donor samples were obtained from healthy Caucasian individuals from Russia, aged about 6 to 95. The CDR3 totals 14 residues. Per the germline V gene, CDR1 is PRHDT and CDR2 is FYEKMQ (reference sequence). The V gene lost 5 bases and the J gene lost 2 bases, with 12 bases spanning the gap. Remarks on this clonotype: Its antigen is unidentified.

The chain has TRBV13 and TRBJ1-1; perhaps TRBD1 as D (5 bases). The TCR originated in a man between 18 and 35 years old in good health. Material: blood. This CDR3 is CASSAGTGNTEAFF. For the CDR3, the DNA is TGTGCCAGCAGCGCCGGGACCGGCAACACTGAAGCTTTCTTT.